This TCR beta chain was recorded in a study of tissue T cells after allogeneic stem cell transplantation. Study conclusions and caveats: Only a limited share of tissue TCRs appeared in blood or spleen. Anatomically similar tissues had similar TCR repertoires within each patient.

Sample time point: mouse harvest day 7 after allogeneic transplant. Each mouse received 10^7 T-cell-depleted marrow cells plus 10^6 splenic CD5+ T cells by tail vein. Mice had MHC-mismatched B6 into BALB/c GVHD, sampled day 7 or 14. There are 14 residues in the CDR3. In germline, CDR1 is SGHND, CDR2 FRSKSL. V trimming: 1 base; J trimming: 4 bases; junction bases outside the gene matches: 2. Only in-frame clones appear in the TCRdb table, and some are missing; sequencing was by immunoSEQ multiplex PCR. The profile shows 8,500 to 9,000 clones, roughly 44% of them singletons. About this clone: Its cognate antigen is unknown. Germline and genes: mouse. Sequencing ends 1 residue short of the CDR3 end; the germline J gene provides the rest.

The chain is built from TRBV15 and TRBJ2-7; 9 bases fit TRBD2. Sample: skin. This clonotype was sampled from a female BALB/c mouse given C57BL/6 T cells with graft-versus-host disease after an allogeneic hematopoietic cell transplant. The part of the CDR3 DNA that was read is TGTGCCAGCAGTTTAGACGGACTGGGGTATGAACAGTAC. Translating gives CASSLDGLGYEQY. The full CDR3 reads CASSLDGLGYEQYF.